Reported below is one T cell receptor (beta chain). What it binds is unknown. V was cut by 3 bases and J by 4 bases, with 19 bases left in between. This CDR3 is 16 amino acids long. Germline V gene lookup returns CDR1 SGHRS and CDR2 YFSETQ. This entry is derived from a study of graft-versus-host responses after intestinal transplantation. Study-wide results and caveats: High graft-versus-host to host-versus-graft T cell clonal ratios marked allografts of patients with graft-donor macrochimerism.

Clones were read by immunoSEQ multiplex PCR, and TCRdb kept only the in-frame ones, dropping some. The sample includes about 35,000 clones, about 93% of them seen just once. This chain uses TRBV5-1 with TRBJ2-5, with D possibly TRBD1 on 6 matching bases. This TCR derives from a human donor who was the organ donor for an intestinal transplant. The sample here was unstimulated CD8+ T cells sorted from spleen or lymph node cells, taken before transplant. CDR3 in amino acids: CASSSGNRVAGETQYF. The CDR3 nucleotides read TGCGCCAGCAGCTCCGGAAACAGGGTTGCGGGAGAGACCCAGTACTTC.